This T cell receptor beta chain was recovered during a study of sequential checkpoint blockade in melanoma (dated by TCRdb to about 2019). About the full investigation: In a 1:1 randomization, patients received either first-line nivolumab then ipilimumab (arm A) or ipilimumab then nivolumab (arm B). Maintenance nivolumab was given following each of the two trial sequences.

With regard to this clone: Its antigen remains unidentified. No much larger clonotype is one base removed from it; base qualities were not supplied.

The treatment or condition label, as the study defines it: randomized to nivolumab then ipilimumab (arm A) or the reverse (arm B). No trial patient had received prior DNA-damaging chemotherapy. Thawed PBMCs were sorted on a FACS Aria II flow cytometer to isolate live CD3+CD8+ cells negative for CD19 and CD56. The samples were obtained from melanoma patients enrolled in CheckMate 064, an open-label, randomized phase II trial testing sequential checkpoint blockade. Peripheral blood mononuclear cells were collected by leukapheresis, purified with Ficoll-Paque, and frozen in human serum with roughly 10% DMSO. Purity of sorted blood CD3+CD8+ cells was verified at >98% immediately after sorting, followed by DNA extraction. Findings and caveats that apply to the study as a whole: Larger, independent patient cohorts are needed to validate the response-prediction model that combines TCR metrics and mutation burden.

The immunoSEQ Assay was used to immunosequence TCRbeta CDR3 regions from genomic DNA. Before high-throughput sequencing, genomic DNA was amplified using bias-controlled multiplex PCR. In the original analysis: To quantify the absolute abundance of each unique TCRbeta CDR3 region, the sequences were collapsed and filtered. Clonality, defined as 1 minus Pielou's evenness, was calculated using only productive rearrangements. A previously published method was used to identify clones with significantly greater frequencies in on-treatment samples than in baseline samples. Drawn from immuneACCESS, this table holds only the in-frame rearrangements with V and J called that TCRdb kept. Clones are partly lost; checked studies trace under half to an unresolved V gene and leave the rest unexplained. The DNA was the basis for D and trimming; V, J and clone size are from that table. Recorded for this sample are around 3,500 clones; more than 45% of them occurred a single time. Clones ranked in the top ten supply around 38% of the sample.

The germline V gene (reference sequence) specifies GTSNPN as CDR1 and SVGIG as CDR2. The germline ends are 16 bases apart after V is trimmed by 5 bases and J by 2 bases. The CDR3 covers 14 residues, taking in both the cysteine and the phenylalanine. Just the 42-base CDR3 DNA is kept, in frame starting at base 1. The V and J genes are TRBV30 and TRBJ2-7, and the D gene may be TRBD2, 6 bases matching. This TCR came from a human donor with melanoma. The starting material was CD8+ T cells sorted from blood (inferred from file names), obtained from a patient given nivolumab and ipilimumab in sequence. The base sequence is TGTGCCTGGGATGTTGGGGGGATAACCTACGAGCAGTACTTC. Its product reads: CAWDVGGITYEQYF. The full variable domain, with segments outside the CDR3 supplied by the reference TRBV30 and TRBJ2-7 proteins, appears as SQTIHQWPATLVQPVGSPLSLECTVEGTSNPNLYWYRQAAGRGLQLLFYSVGIGQISSEVPQNLSASRPQDRQFILSSKKLLLSDSGFYLCAWDVGGITYEQYFGPGTRLTVT.